The T cell receptor (beta chain) described here comes from a study of tumor-infiltrating lymphocytes in oesophageal squamous cell carcinoma. V was pared by 5 bases and J by 8 bases, with 19 bases between. CDR3 length: 15 residues. Germline V CDR1 and CDR2: LGHDT, YNNKEL (reference sequence). A single record per CDR3 protein comes from TCRdb applying MiXCR to the PCR reads. The table lists 20,000 to 30,000 distinct CDR3 sequences, 30% to 40% of them singletons. Input material: esophageal tumor tissue. This clonotype was sampled from a male donor with esophageal squamous cell carcinoma. The genes are TRBV3-1 and TRBJ1-3, with D unresolved. This chain's CDR3 is CASSTLGSRRDTIYF. CDR3 in DNA: TGTGCCAGCAGCACGCTTGGCAGTCGGAGGGACACCATATATTTT.